The rows below give T cell receptor beta chains drawn from one sample of a study of long-term antiretroviral therapy in people with HIV. Clones were read by immunoSEQ multiplex PCR, and TCRdb kept only the in-frame ones, dropping some. The sample includes about 21,000 clones, roughly three quarters seen only once; the top ten take 12%. Here the sequenced sample was unsorted PBMCs, taken less than 1.8 years before starting antiretroviral therapy. Every receptor here comes from a woman aged 40 to 50 with HIV. The CDR3 runs from the conserved cysteine through the conserved F or W. D genes are given only for firm matches. Not all rows give a size; the values are once, few, many and, for expanded clones, a class.

j_call | clone_size | d_call | v_call | cdr3_nt | cdr3_aa
TRBJ2-7 | NA | NA | TRBV11-2 | TGTGCCAGCAGCGCAACACCGGGCTTGGAGCAGTACTTC | CASSATPGLEQYF
TRBJ2-1 | NA | TRBD2 | TRBV5-4 | TGTGCCAGCAGCTTGGAATTAGCGGGCCTCGAGCAGTTCTTC | CASSLELAGLEQFF
TRBJ1-1 | NA | NA | TRBV5-1 | TGCGCCAGCAGCGGCACTGGGGGCACTGAAGCTTTCTTT | CASSGTGGTEAFF
TRBJ2-1 | once | TRBD2 | TRBV11-3 | TGTGCCAGCAGCTGGGGCGGGAGCTCCTACAATGAGCAGTTCTTC | CASSWGGSSYNEQFF
TRBJ2-3 | medium-sized | NA | TRBV14 | TGTGCCAGCAGCCAAGCCGAGCCCCCAGATACGCAGTATTTT | CASSQAEPPDTQYF
TRBJ2-7 | NA | TRBD2 | TRBV27 | TGTGCCATCCTGACGGGGGGAGCCTACGAGCAGTACTTC | CAILTGGAYEQYF
TRBJ1-2 | medium-sized | NA | TRBV7-9 | TGTGCCAGCAGCTCCGACTACTATGGCTACACCTTC | CASSSDYYGYTF
TRBJ1-1 | NA | TRBD1 | TRBV4-3 | TGCGCCAGCAGCCGGACAGACAGGGTGAACACTGAAGCTTTCTTT | CASSRTDRVNTEAFF
TRBJ1-2 | NA | NA | TRBV13 | TGTGCCAGCAGCTTAGGGGTCAGTAACTATGGCTACACCTTC | CASSLGVSNYGYTF
TRBJ2-1 | NA | NA | TRBV7-9 | TGTGCCAGCAGCTGGTACAGGAGCGTCAACAATGAGCAGTTCTTC | CASSWYRSVNNEQFF
TRBJ2-7 | once | NA | TRBV7-2 | TGTGCCAGTTCGACCAAGGGCTCCTACGAGCAGTACTTC | CASSTKGSYEQYF
TRBJ2-2 | NA | NA | TRBV30 | TGTGCCCGGAGTCGAGGTACCGGGGAGCTGTTTTTT | CARSRGTGELFF
TRBJ2-7 | NA | TRBD1 | TRBV5-4 | TGTGCCAGCAGCGCGGCGGGGACAGGGAGTTACGAGCAGTACTTC | CASSAAGTGSYEQYF
TRBJ2-1 | NA | NA | TRBV30 | TGTGCCTGGAGTCCGGCCCCATTCAATGAGCAGTTCTTC | CAWSPAPFNEQFF
TRBJ2-7 | NA | NA | TRBV19 | TGTGCCAGTAGTGTCTCGACCTCCTACGAGCAGTACTTC | CASSVSTSYEQYF
TRBJ2-7 | once | NA | TRBV10-3 | TGTGCCATCAGTGAGTCCCGGGACGGAACACTAGCATCCTACGAGCAGTACTTC | CAISESRDGTLASYEQYF
TRBJ1-1 | NA | TRBD1 | TRBV4-2 | TGTGCCAGCAGACCCGGGACAGACTTGAACACTGAAGCTTTCTTT | CASRPGTDLNTEAFF
TRBJ2-5 | NA | TRBD2 | TRBV5-1 | TGCGCCAGCAGCTCCGGACTAGCGGGATCAGAGACCCAGTACTTC | CASSSGLAGSETQYF
TRBJ1-2 | few | NA | TRBV6-1 | TGTGCCAGCACGGGATTCTATGGCTACACCTTC | CASTGFYGYTF
TRBJ2-1 | NA | NA | TRBV7-9 | TGTGCCAGCAGCTTAGGGACAGCCAATGAGCAGTTCTTC | CASSLGTANEQFF
TRBJ2-7 | few | TRBD2 | TRBV11-2 | TGTGCCAGCAGCTTTGTCAATCCGGGGGGATCCTACGAGCAGTACTTC | CASSFVNPGGSYEQYF
TRBJ1-5 | NA | NA | TRBV7-9 | TGTGCCAGCAGCTTAGGCCCGAGCAATCAGCCCCAGCATTTT | CASSLGPSNQPQHF
TRBJ1-2 | NA | NA | TRBV2 | TGTGCCACCGCCCCTGGCCGGGGGGACTATGGCTACACCTTC | CATAPGRGDYGYTF
TRBJ2-7 | few | TRBD2 | TRBV18 | TGTGCCAGCTCACTGGAGGGCGGGGGCTACGAGCAGTACTTC | CASSLEGGGYEQYF
TRBJ1-1 | NA | NA | TRBV19 | TGTGCCACCTGGACTGGAACGCACACTGAAGCTTTCTTT | CATWTGTHTEAFF
TRBJ1-1 | once | TRBD1 | TRBV6-1 | TGTGCCAGCAGCGCCCGGGGACAGGGGCTTGAAGCTTTCTTT | CASSARGQGLEAFF
TRBJ1-1 | once | NA | TRBV6-1 | TGTGCCAGCAATGCTAAGGGGTTTTGGGACACTGAAGCTTTCTTT | CASNAKGFWDTEAFF
TRBJ1-1 | once | NA | TRBV2 | TGTGCCAGCAAATGGGGGGAGAACACTGAAGCTTTCTTT | CASKWGENTEAFF
TRBJ2-7 | NA | TRBD2 | TRBV7-9 | TGTGCCAGCAGCTATAGCGGGGTGCCCTCCTACGAGCAGTACTTC | CASSYSGVPSYEQYF
TRBJ2-2 | NA | TRBD2 | TRBV5-1 | TGCGCCAGCAGCTTATCTGCGGGAGGGAACACCGGGGAGCTGTTTTTT | CASSLSAGGNTGELFF
TRBJ1-5 | NA | TRBD1 | TRBV2 | TGTGCCAGCACAGACAGGGGGCAAAGCAATCAGCCCCAGCATTTT | CASTDRGQSNQPQHF
TRBJ1-1 | NA | NA | TRBV7-9 | TGTGCCAGCAGCCGCGGATCGAACACTGAAGCTTTCTTT | CASSRGSNTEAFF
TRBJ2-6 | NA | NA | TRBV2 | TGTGCCAGCGAACCCTACGACCCGGGACACCTCTCTGGGGCCAACGTCCTGACTTTC | CASEPYDPGHLSGANVLTF
TRBJ2-1 | NA | TRBD1 | TRBV19 | TGTGCCAGTAGGGACACTATCGGGACAGGTGTCTATGAGCAGTTCTTC | CASRDTIGTGVYEQFF
TRBJ2-7 | NA | TRBD2 | TRBV7-8 | TGTGCCAGCAGCCCGGGACTAGCGGGAAACGAGCAGTACTTC | CASSPGLAGNEQYF
TRBJ2-7 | NA | NA | TRBV6-6 | TGTGCCAGCAGTTACGGTCAGACCTACGAGCAGTACTTC | CASSYGQTYEQYF
TRBJ2-3 | NA | NA | TRBV7-9 | TGTGCCAGCAGCTTAGCCGGGACCCTTAGCACAGATACGCAGTATTTT | CASSLAGTLSTDTQYF
TRBJ2-1 | few | NA | TRBV19 | TGTGCCAGTAGTATAGGTGCAAATGAGCAGTTCTTC | CASSIGANEQFF
TRBJ1-6 | few | NA | TRBV19 | TGTGCCAGTAGTATAGTGTCGCAGGGGCGCTCACCCCTCCACTTT | CASSIVSQGRSPLHF
TRBJ2-6 | NA | NA | TRBV6-5 | TGTGCCAGCAGTTACTCATCCGGGGCTGGGGCCAACGTCCTGACTTTC | CASSYSSGAGANVLTF
TRBJ2-1 | once | TRBD2 | TRBV19 | TGTGCCAGTAGGAGGGACTACCCGTACAATGAGCAGTTCTTC | CASRRDYPYNEQFF
TRBJ1-2 | NA | TRBD1 | TRBV6-1 | TGTGCCAGCAGTAAACAGGGGTGGGATGGCTACACCTTC | CASSKQGWDGYTF
TRBJ2-3 | NA | TRBD2 | TRBV7-2 | TGTGCCAGCAGCCCCAGACTAGCGGGAAGCACAGATACGCAGTATTTT | CASSPRLAGSTDTQYF
TRBJ2-7 | NA | TRBD1 | TRBV5-1 | TGCGCCAGCCGGCGCGGGACAGGAACCTACGAGCAGTACTTC | CASRRGTGTYEQYF
TRBJ1-1 | NA | TRBD1 | TRBV5-6 | TGTGCCAGCAGCCTCCGGGACAGTGAAGCTTTCTTT | CASSLRDSEAFF
TRBJ2-2 | NA | NA | TRBV4-3 | TGCGCCAGCAGCCAAGATCCGTGGGGTGCCGGGGAGCTGTTTTTT | CASSQDPWGAGELFF
TRBJ2-1 | NA | TRBD2 | TRBV10-2 | TGCGCCAGCAAGATAAGGACTAGCGGGCTAAATGAGCAGTTCTTC | CASKIRTSGLNEQFF
TRBJ2-7 | NA | NA | TRBV11-3 | TGTGCCAGCAGCGTAGGTGGGGTGCAGTACTTC | CASSVGGVQYF
TRBJ2-7 | few | NA | TRBV13 | TGTGCCAGCAGTCTCAGGGACTCCTACGAGCAGTACTTC | CASSLRDSYEQYF
TRBJ2-3 | NA | NA | TRBV7-2 | TGTGCCAGCAGCTTTGACGGGAGAGGAGCAGATACGCAGTATTTT | CASSFDGRGADTQYF